These 25 T cell receptor beta chains share one sample of origin, sequenced in a study of cytomegalovirus exposure and HLA in healthy donors. Primers included in the PCR were 60 Vbeta and 13 Jbeta primers. Some clones are missing from TCRdb's copy, which holds only in-frame ones; the method was immunoSEQ multiplex PCR. The table shows approximately 210,000 clones, with less than 85% occurring only once. Sequences were obtained from PBMCs. All receptors come from a girl aged 5-17 years in good health and CMV-seropositive.

The chain carries TRBV9 and TRBJ2-7; 7 bases line up with TRBD1. The germline gives CDR1 SGDLS, CDR2 YYNGEE. Trimming at V came to 4 bases and at J to 3 bases, leaving 4 bases not matched to a gene. The CDR3 has 13 residues. This CDR3 reads CASSFRQGYEQYF. Written as DNA, the CDR3 is TGTGCCAGCAGCTTCCGACAGGGCTACGAGCAGTACTTC. The variable domain in full, with the rest retrieved from reference TRBV9 and TRBJ2-7, is DSGVTQTPKHLITATGQRVTLRCSPRSGDLSVYWYQQSLDQGLQFLIQYYNGEERAKGNILERFSAQQFPDLHSELNLSSLELGDSALYFCASSFRQGYEQYFGPGTRLTVT.

Only a few counts were recorded for this clone. V is TRBV6-5 and J is TRBJ1-6, with D possibly matching TRBD1 (6 bases). The CDR3 totals 14 residues. Germline V gene sequence: CDR1 MNHEY, CDR2 SVGAGI. Trimming removed 6 bases from V and 10 bases from J, with 16 bases in between. CDR3 region: CASSDGGTWSPLHF. In nucleotides, the CDR3 is TGTGCCAGCAGCGACGGGGGGACATGGTCACCCCTCCACTTT.

The chain is built from TRBV15 and TRBJ2-1; 9 bases are shared with TRBD1. Germline V gene sequence: CDR1 LNHNV, CDR2 YYDKDF (reference sequence). CDR3 length equals 15 residues. Losses at the gene ends were 1 base for V and 7 bases for J; bases not matched to a gene: 5. Here the CDR3 reads CATSRVGTGFNEQFF. The CDR3 nucleotides read TGTGCCACCAGCAGAGTTGGGACAGGGTTTAATGAGCAGTTCTTC.

This clone came up a few times. The rearrangement uses TRBV6-5 and TRBJ1-3, with D possibly matching TRBD1 (5 bases). This CDR3 region has 13 residues. The V end was cut by 10 bases, the J end by 1 base, with 11 bases between. The germline V gene encodes CDR1 MNHEY and CDR2 SVGAGI. CDR3 bases: TGTGCCACGGGAGAGGGGTCTGGAAACACCATATATTTT. As protein: CATGEGSGNTIYF.

The V gene is TRBV27, the J gene TRBJ2-2, with D possibly matching TRBD1 (5 bases). This CDR3 comprises 13 residues. The V and J ends lost 5 bases and 5 bases respectively, with 9 bases between them. The V gene's germline CDR1 is MNHEY and CDR2 SMNVEV (reference sequence). The CDR3 region is CASSIQGTGELFF. CDR3 bases: TGTGCCAGCAGTATCCAGGGTACCGGGGAGCTGTTTTTT.

This chain links TRBV5-6 with TRBJ1-1; a weak D match, TRBD1 (5 bases). There are 15 residues in the CDR3. With 4 bases removed from V and 4 bases from J, the gap between germline ends came to 17 bases. CDR1 is SGHDT, CDR2 YYEEEE, per germline. The CDR3 DNA is TGTGCCAGCAGCCCGAGCCCGACAGAAACCACTGAAGCTTTCTTT. Protein sequence: CASSPSPTETTEAFF. Variable domain in full (rest from reference TRBV5-6 and TRBJ1-1): DAGVTQSPTHLIKTRGQQVTLRCSPKSGHDTVSWYQQALGQGPQFIFQYYEEEERQRGNFPDRFSGHQFPNYSSELNVNALLLGDSALYLCASSPSPTETTEAFFGQGTRLTVV.

V is TRBV7-7 and J is TRBJ2-1; a weak D match, TRBD2 (6 bases). Per the germline V gene, CDR1 is SSHAT and CDR2 is FNYEAQ (reference sequence). V lost 0 bases and J lost 7, with 13 bases in between. The CDR3 spans 15 residues. This chain's CDR3 is CASSLAGLPENEQFF. CDR3 in DNA: TGTGCCAGCAGCTTAGCGGGACTTCCAGAGAATGAGCAGTTCTTC. Full variable domain (rest looked up from reference TRBV7-7 and TRBJ2-1): GAGVSQSPRYKVTKRGQDVTLRCDPISSHATLYWYQQALGQGPEFLTYFNYEAQPDKSGLPSDRFSAERPEGSISTLTIQRTEQRDSAMYRCASSLAGLPENEQFFGPGTRLTVL.

The chain recombines TRBV27 with TRBJ1-1; 8 nucleotides align to TRBD1. V dropped 5 bases and J dropped 8; count of bases not matched to a gene: 22. The CDR3 has 18 residues. Germline values: CDR1 MNHEY, CDR2 SMNVEV (reference sequence). CDR3 DNA sequence: TGTGCCAGCAGTCCTCCCCCGTACAAGGACAGGGCCCGAAAGGAAGCTTTCTTT. Amino acid sequence: CASSPPPYKDRARKEAFF.

This chain uses TRBV15 with TRBJ1-1; no definite D call. V dropped 8 bases and J dropped 2 bases, with 6 bases sitting between them. CDR1 is LNHNV and CDR2 is YYDKDF in the germline V gene (reference sequence). The CDR3 contains 11 residues. The CDR3 loop is CATGRNTEAFF. The CDR3 DNA is TGTGCCACCGGGAGAAACACTGAAGCTTTCTTT.

The CDR3 reads CASSQAGTTERVNTEAFF. The CDR3 DNA sequence: TGTGCCAGCAGCCAAGCGGGGACTACAGAACGGGTGAACACTGAAGCTTTCTTT. The V call is TRBV4-2, the J call TRBJ1-1, with D perhaps TRBD1 (5 bases). V gave up 1 base and J gave up 0 bases, with 18 bases separating them. The CDR3 runs 18 residues. Per germline, CDR1 LGHNA and CDR2 YNFKEQ.

The chain couples TRBV14 to TRBJ2-5; tentatively, D is TRBD2 (6 bases). Germline V gives CDR1 SGHDN, CDR2 FVKESK. This CDR3 has 14 amino acids. Trimming shortened V by 6 bases and J by 1 base, and 12 bases separated the two germline ends. DNA for the CDR3: TGTGCCAGCAGTTCCGGAGGGCCCCAAGAGACCCAGTACTTC. Protein: CASSSGGPQETQYF.

The chain recombines TRBV10-3 with TRBJ2-3; D gene ambiguous. Trimming took off 0 bases at V and 0 bases at J, with 13 bases between the two ends. The CDR3 has 17 residues. Germline assignment: CDR1 ENHRY and CDR2 SYGVKD. CDR3 nucleotides: TGTGCCATCAGTGAGTCATCGAGTATCATTAGCACAGATACGCAGTATTTT. Protein sequence: CAISESSSIISTDTQYF.

The gene calls are TRBV2 and TRBJ2-3; 14 bases line up with TRBD2. CDR1 is SNHLY, CDR2 FYNNEI, per germline. The CDR3 spans 16 residues. Trimming removed 6 bases from V and 1 base from J; junction bases left unmatched: 3. The CDR3 reads CASRTTSGGGTDTQYF. The CDR3 nucleotides are TGTGCCAGCAGGACGACTAGCGGGGGGGGCACAGATACGCAGTATTTT.

This clone has a single count. The chain joins TRBV9 to TRBJ2-3; no clear D gene. The CDR3 has 12 residues. V lost 3 bases to trimming and J lost 7 bases, with 9 bases between them. Germline-derived CDR1 and CDR2 are SGDLS and YYNGEE. CDR3 DNA: TGTGCCAGCAGCGGTTTGGCCTATACGCAGTATTTT. The encoded protein is CASSGLAYTQYF.

CDR3 residues: CAWSVEQGGNIQYF. DNA for the CDR3: TGTGCCTGGAGTGTAGAGCAGGGAGGAAACATTCAGTACTTC. The V call is TRBV30, the J call TRBJ2-4; the D gene is possibly TRBD2 (6 bases). Trimming removed 0 bases from V and 6 bases from J, with 12 bases in between. Per the germline V gene, CDR1 is GTSNPN and CDR2 is SVGIG (reference sequence). The CDR3 runs to 14 residues.

V is TRBV21-1 and J is TRBJ2-7; the listed D gene, TRBD1, was not tested against the DNA. TRBV21-1 is termed a pseudogene. The CDR3 contains 16 residues. CDR3 in DNA: TGTGCCAGCAGCAAATTGAAAGGACAGGGGACCTACGAGCAGTACTTC. It codes for CASSKLKGQGTYEQYF.

This clone was detected a few times. The V call is TRBV6-5, the J call TRBJ1-2; D might be TRBD1 (6 bases). V lost 7 bases to trimming and J lost 2 bases, with 8 bases between them. The CDR3 totals 12 residues. Per the germline V gene, CDR1 is MNHEY and CDR2 is SVGAGI. DNA of the CDR3: TGTGCCAGCAAGCAGGGGAACTATGGCTACACCTTC. Translation gives CASKQGNYGYTF.

The rearrangement joins TRBV27 to TRBJ1-2; 7 bases align to TRBD1. In germline, CDR1 is MNHEY, CDR2 SMNVEV (reference sequence). This CDR3 has 13 residues. The junction had 7 bases not matched to a gene; V was cut back by 5 bases and J by 7 bases. The CDR3 DNA reads as TGTGCCAGCAGTCAGGACAGGTCTGCTGGCTACACCTTC. Protein: CASSQDRSAGYTF.

This clone was seen once. The chain couples TRBV27 to TRBJ1-5; no reliable D call. The CDR3 runs 12 residues. V dropped 6 bases and J dropped 4 bases, with 7 bases sitting between them. The germline CDR1 and CDR2 sequences are MNHEY and SMNVEV (reference sequence). The CDR3 nucleotides read TGTGCCAGCAGGGAGAGTAATCAGCCCCAGCATTTT. It yields the protein CASRESNQPQHF.

The chain is built from TRBV27 and TRBJ2-7; 7 bases map to TRBD1. The CDR3 sequence is 13 residues long. Germline assignment: CDR1 MNHEY and CDR2 SMNVEV (reference sequence). Trimming at V came to 4 bases and at J to 5 bases, leaving 5 bases not matched to a gene. The CDR3 region is CASSSTGWNEQYF. DNA of the CDR3: TGTGCCAGCAGTTCGACAGGGTGGAACGAGCAGTACTTC.

The chain carries TRBV4-2 and TRBJ2-5; 12 bases map to TRBD2. The CDR3 runs to 18 residues. The germline gives CDR1 LGHNA, CDR2 YNFKEQ. The trim removed 1 base at V and 3 bases at J, leaving 9 bases unmatched. For the CDR3, the DNA is TGTGCCAGCAGCCAAGTCGGGCTAGCGGGGGGGCCGGAAGAGACCCAGTACTTC. Translating it yields CASSQVGLAGGPEETQYF.

The chain couples TRBV27 to TRBJ2-7, with TRBD1 as a possible D gene (6 bases). V dropped 5 bases and J dropped 3 bases, with 14 bases sitting between them. The CDR3 sequence is 14 residues long. Germline CDR1 reads MNHEY; CDR2 reads SMNVEV (reference sequence). CDR3: CASSPGTKGYEQYF. Written as DNA, the CDR3 is TGTGCCAGCAGTCCAGGGACAAAAGGCTACGAGCAGTACTTC.

The V and J genes are TRBV10-3 and TRBJ2-1; TRBD2 agrees at 8 bases. The CDR3 spans 14 residues. J lost 7 bases, V lost 9 bases, and 11 bases had no gene match. Per germline, CDR1 ENHRY and CDR2 SYGVKD. The CDR3 spells CAILRVAGTNEQFF. CDR3 DNA: TGTGCCATTCTCCGGGTAGCGGGGACTAATGAGCAGTTCTTC.

The chain recombines TRBV7-9 with TRBJ1-1; possible D gene TRBD1, 5 bases. There are 13 residues in the CDR3. V lost 0 bases and J lost 5, with 7 bases in between. CDR1 and CDR2 (germline): SEHNR, FQNEAQ (reference sequence). The CDR3: CASSLADKTEAFF. Written as DNA, the CDR3 is TGTGCCAGCAGCTTAGCGGACAAAACTGAAGCTTTCTTT.

The chain has TRBV7-2 and TRBJ2-2; 15 nucleotides agree with TRBD2. This CDR3 is 17 amino acids long. Trimming removed 4 bases from V and 6 bases from J; junction bases left unmatched: 6. Germline CDR1 reads SGHTA; CDR2 reads FQGNSA. The CDR3, as DNA: TGTGCCAGCAGCTCGGGACTAGCGGGGGGCCGGTCCGGGGAGCTGTTTTTT. This gives the protein CASSSGLAGGRSGELFF. Combining the CDR3 with reference TRBV7-2 and TRBJ2-2 gives the whole variable domain GAGVSQSPSNKVTEKGKDVELRCDPISGHTALYWYRQSLGQGLEFLIYFQGNSAPDKSGLPSDRFSAERTGGSVSTLTIQRTQQEDSAVYLCASSSGLAGGRSGELFFGEGSRLTVL.